The 25 T cell receptor beta chains listed next were all sequenced from one sample in a study of blood T cell repertoires in COVID-19. Libraries were prepared by immunoSEQ multiplex PCR; TCRdb keeps only in-frame clonotypes and omits some of them. Seen here are a few hundred thousand clones, approximately 88% observed once, and the top ten hold under 6.5%. Sequenced input: peripheral blood. These receptors originate from a man younger than 35 who had recovered from COVID-19.

The chain links TRBV4-3 to TRBJ1-2, with a weak D call TRBD1 (5 bases). V shed 1 base and J shed 1 base, with 7 bases lying between them. Per the germline V gene, CDR1 is LGHNA and CDR2 is YSLEER. This CDR3 is 14 amino acids long. The CDR3 sequence is CASSQAQVNYGYTF. Written as DNA, the CDR3 is TGCGCCAGCAGCCAAGCACAGGTTAACTATGGCTACACCTTC.

In DNA form, the CDR3 reads TGTGCCAGCAGCGTAGGGTCTAGCGGGCTTTTCACAGATACGCAGTATTTT. It yields the protein CASSVGSSGLFTDTQYF. The chain has TRBV9 and TRBJ2-3; 8 nucleotides align to TRBD2. CDR1 is SGDLS and CDR2 is YYNGEE in the germline V gene. The CDR3 consists of 17 residues. The V segment lost 0 bases and the J segment 2 bases; nucleotides outside the gene matches: 8.

The V gene is TRBV5-1, the J gene TRBJ1-1, with no clear D. The CDR3 spans 14 residues. The V end was cut by 2 bases, the J end by 3 bases, with 11 bases between. Germline CDR1 SGHRS, CDR2 YFSETQ. The CDR3 here is CASSFAGQDTEAFF. CDR3 DNA sequence: TGCGCCAGCAGCTTCGCCGGCCAGGACACTGAAGCTTTCTTT.

The J gene is TRBJ1-6, the V gene TRBV10-3; tentative D call: TRBD1 (6 bases). The CDR3 spans 13 residues. CDR1 ENHRY and CDR2 SYGVKD come from the germline V gene. The V end lost 10 bases, the J end lost 7 bases, and 14 bases lay between the germline ends. Here the CDR3 reads CASQFDRNSPLHF. Here the CDR3 DNA reads TGTGCCAGCCAATTCGACAGGAATTCACCCCTCCACTTT.

The CDR3 is CASSFRQNTEAFF. The CDR3 DNA reads as TGTGCCAGCAGCTTCCGACAGAACACTGAAGCTTTCTTT. The rearrangement joins TRBV7-6 to TRBJ1-1; no firm D call. In germline, CDR1 is SGHVS, CDR2 FNYEAQ. This CDR3 contains 13 residues. The V end was cut by 3 bases, the J end by 1 base, with 6 bases between.

J is TRBJ1-2 and V is TRBV7-2; unclear D gene. Trimming left V 1 base short and J 2 bases short, with 11 bases between. CDR3 length equals 15 residues. CDR1 is SGHTA and CDR2 is FQGNSA in the germline V gene. The CDR3 DNA reads TGTGCCAGCAGCTTAGGCGAACAGACCAACTATGGCTACACCTTC. This sequence encodes CASSLGEQTNYGYTF. Using reference TRBV7-2 and TRBJ1-2 for the parts outside the CDR3, the full variable domain is GAGVSQSPSNKVTEKGKDVELRCDPISGHTALYWYRQSLGQGLEFLIYFQGNSAPDKSGLPSDRFSAERTGGSVSTLTIQRTQQEDSAVYLCASSLGEQTNYGYTFGSGTRLTVV.

The gene calls are TRBV25-1 and TRBJ1-4; no definite D call. CDR3 size: 15 residues. V was shortened by 4 bases and J by 0 bases, with 9 bases between the two germline ends. Germline V gene sequence: CDR1 MGHDK, CDR2 SYGVNS. The CDR3 nucleotides read TGTGCCAGCAGTGTCCCGGGGTCAACTAATGAAAAACTGTTTTTT. Encoded protein: CASSVPGSTNEKLFF.

The V gene is TRBV7-5, the J gene TRBJ1-4. TRBV7-5 is a documented pseudogene. The CDR3 totals 15 residues. The CDR3 DNA reads TGTGCCAGAAGCTTCTATCGGTCGCATAATGAAAAACTGTTTTTT. Translating gives CARSFYRSHNEKLFF.

V and J are TRBV7-9 and TRBJ1-1, with D unresolved. The CDR3 is 16 amino acids. Between the trimmed V and J ends, which lost 5 bases and 6 bases, there was a span of 22 bases. Looked up from germline, CDR1 is SEHNR and CDR2 is FQNEAQ (reference sequence). The CDR3: CASSLPLRAGGAEAFF. Written as DNA, the CDR3 is TGTGCCAGCAGCCTCCCCCTCCGGGCCGGAGGCGCTGAAGCTTTCTTT.

The chain has TRBV9 and TRBJ2-7; 7 bases are shared with TRBD1. Germline-derived CDR1 and CDR2 are SGDLS and YYNGEE. The CDR3 sequence is 15 residues long. Losses at the gene ends were 3 bases for V and 5 bases for J; bases not matched to a gene: 11. The CDR3 here is CASSARQGMVDEQYF. CDR3 DNA sequence: TGTGCCAGCAGCGCTAGACAGGGCATGGTCGACGAGCAGTACTTC.

The genes are TRBV5-4 and TRBJ2-7, with 10 bases matching TRBD1. This CDR3 has 15 residues. V shed 4 bases and J 5 bases; nucleotides not matched to a gene: 9. Germline CDR1 is SGHNT and CDR2 is YYREEE (reference sequence). The CDR3 loop reads CASSRTGQGIDEQYF. In DNA, the CDR3 is TGTGCCAGCAGCCGAACGGGACAGGGGATCGACGAGCAGTACTTC. The full variable domain, in which reference TRBV5-4 and TRBJ2-7 provide the parts outside the CDR3, is ETGVTQSPTHLIKTRGQQVTLRCSSQSGHNTVSWYQQALGQGPQFIFQYYREEENGRGNFPPRFSGLQFPNYSSELNVNALELDDSALYLCASSRTGQGIDEQYFGPGTRLTVT.

V usage is TRBV7-9 and J usage is TRBJ1-1; TRBD1 might be the D (5 bases). Trimming removed 5 bases at V and 7 bases at J, with 17 bases between. The CDR3 is 14 amino acids. Germline V gives CDR1 SEHNR, CDR2 FQNEAQ (reference sequence). The CDR3 coding sequence is TGTGCCAGCAGCCCTCTAAGCTTGGGGGGTGAAGCTTTCTTT. This translates into CASSPLSLGGEAFF. Together with reference TRBV7-9 and TRBJ1-1, the CDR3 gives the full variable domain: DTGVSQNPRHKITKRGQNVTFRCDPISEHNRLYWYRQTLGQGPEFLTYFQNEAQLEKSRLLSDRFSAERPKGSFSTLEIQRTEQGDSAMYLCASSPLSLGGEAFFGQGTRLTVV.

The chain employs TRBV5-8 and TRBJ2-3; D is uncertain. CDR1 and CDR2 (germline): SGHTS, YDEGEE. The CDR3 contains 15 residues. Between the trimmed V and J ends, which lost 4 bases and 2 bases, there was a span of 14 bases. CDR3 in amino acids: CASSPTKYDTDTQYF. Here the CDR3 DNA reads TGTGCCAGCAGCCCAACAAAATACGACACAGATACGCAGTATTTT.

This sequence joins TRBV5-6 and TRBJ1-1; no clear D. CDR3 length: 15 residues. The V gene lost 2 bases and the J gene lost 4 bases, with 15 bases spanning the gap. The germline CDR1 and CDR2 sequences are SGHDT and YYEEEE. The CDR3 DNA sequence: TGTGCCAGCAGCTTTGGTACGGGCGGGTCCACTGAAGCTTTCTTT. Its translation is CASSFGTGGSTEAFF.

The DNA of the CDR3 is TGCGCCAGCAGCCAACAGGGTCCGGAGACCCAGTACTTC. Translating gives CASSQQGPETQYF. The chain links TRBV4-1 to TRBJ2-5, with a weak D call TRBD1 (5 bases). Between the trimmed V and J ends, which lost 2 bases and 5 bases, there was a span of 9 bases. CDR3 length equals 13 residues. The germline gives CDR1 MGHRA, CDR2 YSYEKL.

The rearrangement links TRBV4-1 to TRBJ2-6; possible D gene TRBD2, 6 bases. The V gene lost 2 bases and the J gene lost 4 bases, with 12 bases spanning the gap. The CDR3 sequence is 16 residues long. The germline gives CDR1 MGHRA, CDR2 YSYEKL. The CDR3: CASSQLGGTGANVLTF. DNA for the CDR3: TGCGCCAGCAGCCAATTGGGGGGAACCGGGGCCAACGTCCTGACTTTC.

The table lists this clone with a count of one. The rearrangement uses TRBV9 and TRBJ2-5, with 8 bases aligning to TRBD1. The CDR3 is made up of 15 amino acids. Germline values: CDR1 SGDLS, CDR2 YYNGEE. With V trimmed by 0 bases and J by 6 bases, 7 bases remained unmatched. The CDR3 protein is CASSVGTGSLQTQYF. In nucleotides, the CDR3 is TGTGCCAGCAGCGTAGGGACAGGGTCTTTACAGACCCAGTACTTC.

The rearrangement joins TRBV9 to TRBJ2-1, with TRBD2 identical over 9 bases. Germline values: CDR1 SGDLS, CDR2 YYNGEE. V was pared by 0 bases and J by 4 bases, with 5 bases of the junction left unmatched. The CDR3 extends over 16 amino acids. CDR3 sequence reads: CASSVEGTSSYNEQFF. DNA for the CDR3: TGTGCCAGCAGCGTAGAGGGGACTAGCTCATACAATGAGCAGTTCTTC. The entire variable domain, with the rest obtained from reference TRBV9 and TRBJ2-1, is as follows: DSGVTQTPKHLITATGQRVTLRCSPRSGDLSVYWYQQSLDQGLQFLIQYYNGEERAKGNILERFSAQQFPDLHSELNLSSLELGDSALYFCASSVEGTSSYNEQFFGPGTRLTVL.

This CDR3 reads CASSIGQGIAEAFF. CDR3 DNA: TGTGCCAGTAGTATAGGGCAGGGGATCGCTGAAGCTTTCTTT. The chain recombines TRBV19 with TRBJ1-1, with D tentatively TRBD1 (6 bases). Germline lookup yields CDR1 LNHDA and CDR2 SQIVND (reference sequence). Trimming shortened V by 1 base and J by 6 bases, and 12 bases separated the two germline ends. The CDR3 covers 14 residues.

The chain uses TRBV5-4 and TRBJ2-5; D is uncertain. Germline values: CDR1 SGHNT, CDR2 YYREEE (reference sequence). Trimming cost V 2 bases and J 5 bases, with 7 bases left between them. The length of the CDR3 is 12 residues. The CDR3 region has the DNA TGTGCCAGCAGCTTAGTCCGGGAGACCCAGTACTTC. Residues: CASSLVRETQYF.

The rearrangement joins TRBV7-2 to TRBJ1-1; D is ambiguous. V lost 6 bases and J lost 3, with 17 bases in between. Germline V lookup: CDR1 SGHTA, CDR2 FQGNSA. This CDR3 contains 15 residues. This chain's CDR3 is CASSSEGRIDTEAFF. The CDR3, as DNA: TGTGCCAGCAGTTCAGAGGGCCGGATAGACACTGAAGCTTTCTTT.

With respect to this clone: The same CDR3 arises from other DNA sequences in this sample as well. This chain uses TRBV5-1 with TRBJ2-7, with 7 bases matching TRBD1. The CDR3 is 13 amino acids. CDR1 and CDR2 (germline): SGHRS, YFSETQ. The J segment lost 3 bases and the V segment lost 4 bases, leaving 4 bases of the junction unmatched. The CDR3 protein is CASSLGTDYEQYF. CDR3 coding DNA: TGCGCCAGCAGCCTTGGGACAGACTACGAGCAGTACTTC.

The chain couples TRBV6-1 to TRBJ2-7; 10 nucleotides agree with TRBD2. CDR1 is MNHNS and CDR2 is SASEGT in the germline V gene. V dropped 3 bases and J dropped 5; count of bases not matched to a gene: 13. The CDR3 contains 17 residues. DNA for the CDR3: TGTGCCAGCAGTGAGGGGCCTAGCGGGAGAGTAGGGAACGAGCAGTACTTC. Translated: CASSEGPSGRVGNEQYF.

The chain couples TRBV9 to TRBJ2-5; 7 positions agree with TRBD1. The germline V gene has CDR1 SGDLS and CDR2 YYNGEE. The CDR3 loop spans 18 amino acids. V gave up 0 bases and J gave up 0 bases; unmatched junction bases: 11. The CDR3 here is CASSVGRTGVTYQETQYF. For the CDR3, the DNA is TGTGCCAGCAGCGTAGGTCGTACAGGGGTTACGTACCAAGAGACCCAGTACTTC.

Comments on this clone: At the DNA level, this CDR3 is encoded by other sequences in the same sample as well. The chain has TRBV27 and TRBJ1-5; no firm D call. Trimming took off 6 bases at V and 4 bases at J, with 7 bases between the two ends. CDR3 length equals 12 residues. Germline V gene data show CDR1 as MNHEY and CDR2 as SMNVEV (reference sequence). For the CDR3, the DNA is TGTGCCAGCAGGTCGGGGAATCAGCCCCAGCATTTT. Its protein is CASRSGNQPQHF.